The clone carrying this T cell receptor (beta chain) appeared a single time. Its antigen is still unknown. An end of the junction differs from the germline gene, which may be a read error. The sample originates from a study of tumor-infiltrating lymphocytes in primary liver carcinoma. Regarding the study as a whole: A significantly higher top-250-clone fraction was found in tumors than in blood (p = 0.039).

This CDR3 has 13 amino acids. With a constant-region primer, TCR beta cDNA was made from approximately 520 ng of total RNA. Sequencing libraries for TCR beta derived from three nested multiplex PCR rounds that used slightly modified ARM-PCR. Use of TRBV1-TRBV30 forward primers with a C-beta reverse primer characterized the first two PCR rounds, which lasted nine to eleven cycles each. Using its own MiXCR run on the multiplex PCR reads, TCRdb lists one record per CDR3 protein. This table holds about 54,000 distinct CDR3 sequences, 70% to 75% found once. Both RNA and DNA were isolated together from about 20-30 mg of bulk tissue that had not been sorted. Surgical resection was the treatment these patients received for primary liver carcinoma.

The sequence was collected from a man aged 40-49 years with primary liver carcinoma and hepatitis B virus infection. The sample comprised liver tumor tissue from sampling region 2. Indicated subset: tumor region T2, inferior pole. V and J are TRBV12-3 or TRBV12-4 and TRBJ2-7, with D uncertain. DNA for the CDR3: TGTGCCAGCCGGAAGGGCCACTCATACGAGCAGTGCTTC. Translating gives CASRKGHSYEQCF.